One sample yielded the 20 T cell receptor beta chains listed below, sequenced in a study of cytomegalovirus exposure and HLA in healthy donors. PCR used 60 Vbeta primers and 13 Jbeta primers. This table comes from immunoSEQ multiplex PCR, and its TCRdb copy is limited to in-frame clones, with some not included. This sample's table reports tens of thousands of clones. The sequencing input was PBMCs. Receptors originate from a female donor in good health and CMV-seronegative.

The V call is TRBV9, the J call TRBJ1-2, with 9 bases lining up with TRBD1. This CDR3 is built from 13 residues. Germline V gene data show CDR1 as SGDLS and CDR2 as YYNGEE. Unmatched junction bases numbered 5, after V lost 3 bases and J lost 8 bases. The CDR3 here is CASSADRGGGYTF. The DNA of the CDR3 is TGTGCCAGCAGCGCGGACAGGGGAGGAGGCTACACCTTC.

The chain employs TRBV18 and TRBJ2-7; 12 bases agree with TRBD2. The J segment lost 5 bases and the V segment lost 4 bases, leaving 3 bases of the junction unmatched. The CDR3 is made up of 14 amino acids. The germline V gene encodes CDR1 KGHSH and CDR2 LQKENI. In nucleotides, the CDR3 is TGTGCCAGCTCACGACTAGCGGGAGTAGACGAGCAGTACTTC. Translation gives CASSRLAGVDEQYF.

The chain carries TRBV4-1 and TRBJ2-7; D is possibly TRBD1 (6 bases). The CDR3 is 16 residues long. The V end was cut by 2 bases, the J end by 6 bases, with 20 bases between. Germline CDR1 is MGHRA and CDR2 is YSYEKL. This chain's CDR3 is CASSQWVTGSGSEQYF. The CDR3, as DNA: TGCGCCAGCAGCCAATGGGTGACAGGAAGTGGCTCCGAGCAGTACTTC.

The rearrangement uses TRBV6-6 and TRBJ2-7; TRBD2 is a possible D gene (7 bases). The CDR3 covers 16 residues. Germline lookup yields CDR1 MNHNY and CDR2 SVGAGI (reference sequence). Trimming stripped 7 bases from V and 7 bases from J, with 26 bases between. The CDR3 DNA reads TGTGCCAGCACCCCTCCGGATTGGGGGGGCCGGGTGGAGCAGTACTTC. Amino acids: CASTPPDWGGRVEQYF.

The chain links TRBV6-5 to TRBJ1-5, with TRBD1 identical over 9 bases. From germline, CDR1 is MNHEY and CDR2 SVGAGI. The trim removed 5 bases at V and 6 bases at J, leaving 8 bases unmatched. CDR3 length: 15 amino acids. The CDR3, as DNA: TGTGCCAGCAGTCCCGGGACAGGGTGGGGTCAGCCCCAGCATTTT. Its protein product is CASSPGTGWGQPQHF.

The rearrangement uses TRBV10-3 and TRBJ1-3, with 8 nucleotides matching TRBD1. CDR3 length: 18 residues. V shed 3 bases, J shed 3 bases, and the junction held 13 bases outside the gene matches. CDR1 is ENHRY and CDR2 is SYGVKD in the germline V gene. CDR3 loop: CAISERELPGGGGNTIYF. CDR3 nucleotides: TGTGCCATCAGTGAACGAGAACTTCCAGGGGGCGGTGGAAACACCATATATTTT.

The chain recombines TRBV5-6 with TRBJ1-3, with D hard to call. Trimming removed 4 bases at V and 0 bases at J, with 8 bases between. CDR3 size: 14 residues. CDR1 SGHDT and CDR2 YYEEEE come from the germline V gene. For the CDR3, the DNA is TGTGCCAGCAGCAGCCCAGGCTCTGGAAACACCATATATTTT. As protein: CASSSPGSGNTIYF.

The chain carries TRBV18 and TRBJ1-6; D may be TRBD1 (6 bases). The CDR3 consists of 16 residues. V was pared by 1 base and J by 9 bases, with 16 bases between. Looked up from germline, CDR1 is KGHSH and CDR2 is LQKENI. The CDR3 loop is CASSPRRGARSSPLHF. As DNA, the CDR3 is TGTGCCAGCTCACCACGACGGGGGGCAAGATCTTCACCCCTCCACTTT.

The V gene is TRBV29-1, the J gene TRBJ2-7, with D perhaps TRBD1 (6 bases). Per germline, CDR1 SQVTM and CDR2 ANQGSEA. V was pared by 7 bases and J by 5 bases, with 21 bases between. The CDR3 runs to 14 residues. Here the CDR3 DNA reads TGCAGCGCTGCGACAGGCAGTAAGCTTGACGAGCAGTACTTC. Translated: CSAATGSKLDEQYF.

The CDR3 nucleotides are TGTGCCAGCAGCCAAGATAGTTCGGCGGGGAAAACGAACACCGGGGAGCTGTTTTTT. It codes for CASSQDSSAGKTNTGELFF. This chain joins TRBV4-2 and TRBJ2-2; D is perhaps TRBD2 (6 bases). Germline V gene sequence: CDR1 LGHNA, CDR2 YNFKEQ. V shed 0 bases and J shed 0 bases, with 17 bases lying between them. The CDR3 has 19 amino acids.

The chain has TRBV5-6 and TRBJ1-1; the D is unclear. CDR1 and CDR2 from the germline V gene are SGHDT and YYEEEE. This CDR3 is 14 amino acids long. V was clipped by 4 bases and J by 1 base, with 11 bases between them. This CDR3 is CASSRTSPNTEAFF. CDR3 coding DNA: TGTGCCAGCAGCCGGACTAGCCCGAACACTGAAGCTTTCTTT.

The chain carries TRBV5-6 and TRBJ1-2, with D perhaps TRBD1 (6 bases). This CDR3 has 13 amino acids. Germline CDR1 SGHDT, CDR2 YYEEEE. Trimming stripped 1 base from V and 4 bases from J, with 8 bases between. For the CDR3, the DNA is TGTGCCAGCAGCTTGTTCAGGGGCTATGGCTACACCTTC. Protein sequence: CASSLFRGYGYTF.

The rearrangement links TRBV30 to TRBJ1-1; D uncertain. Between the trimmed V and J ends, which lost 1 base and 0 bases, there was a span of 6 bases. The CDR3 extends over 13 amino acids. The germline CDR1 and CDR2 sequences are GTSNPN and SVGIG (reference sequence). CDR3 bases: TGTGCCTGGAGTGGAGGGATGAACACTGAAGCTTTCTTT. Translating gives CAWSGGMNTEAFF. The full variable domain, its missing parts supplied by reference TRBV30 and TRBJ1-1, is SQTIHQWPATLVQPVGSPLSLECTVEGTSNPNLYWYRQAAGRGLQLLFYSVGIGQISSEVPQNLSASRPQDRQFILSSKKLLLSDSGFYLCAWSGGMNTEAFFGQGTRLTVV.

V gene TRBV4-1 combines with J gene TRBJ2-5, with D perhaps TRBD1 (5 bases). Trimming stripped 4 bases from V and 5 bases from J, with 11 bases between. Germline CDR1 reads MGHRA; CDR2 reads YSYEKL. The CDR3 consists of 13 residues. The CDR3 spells CASSPGWRETQYF. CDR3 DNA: TGCGCCAGCAGCCCAGGGTGGCGGGAGACCCAGTACTTC.

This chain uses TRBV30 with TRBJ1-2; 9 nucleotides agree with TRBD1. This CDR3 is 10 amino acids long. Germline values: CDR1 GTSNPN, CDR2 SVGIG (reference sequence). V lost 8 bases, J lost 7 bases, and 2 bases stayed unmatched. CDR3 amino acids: CALGQGGYTF. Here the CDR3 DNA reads TGTGCCCTGGGACAGGGTGGCTACACCTTC.

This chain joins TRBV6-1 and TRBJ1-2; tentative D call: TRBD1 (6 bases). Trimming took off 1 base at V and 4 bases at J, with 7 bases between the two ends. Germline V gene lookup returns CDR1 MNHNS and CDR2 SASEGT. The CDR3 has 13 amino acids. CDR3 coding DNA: TGTGCCAGCAGTGAAGGAGGGGGCTATGGCTACACCTTC. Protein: CASSEGGGYGYTF.

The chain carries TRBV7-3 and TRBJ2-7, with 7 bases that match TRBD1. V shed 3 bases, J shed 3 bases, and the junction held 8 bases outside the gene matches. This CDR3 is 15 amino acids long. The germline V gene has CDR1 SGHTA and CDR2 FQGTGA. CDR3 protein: CASSLGPTGNYEQYF. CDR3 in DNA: TGTGCCAGCAGCTTGGGTCCGACAGGGAACTACGAGCAGTACTTC.

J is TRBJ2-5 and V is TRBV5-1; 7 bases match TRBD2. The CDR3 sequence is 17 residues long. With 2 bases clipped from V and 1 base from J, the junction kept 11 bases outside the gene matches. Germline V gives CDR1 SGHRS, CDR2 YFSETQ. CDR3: CASSFSSSGSSQETQYF. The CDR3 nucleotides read TGCGCCAGCAGCTTTTCGTCTAGCGGTTCTTCCCAAGAGACCCAGTACTTC.

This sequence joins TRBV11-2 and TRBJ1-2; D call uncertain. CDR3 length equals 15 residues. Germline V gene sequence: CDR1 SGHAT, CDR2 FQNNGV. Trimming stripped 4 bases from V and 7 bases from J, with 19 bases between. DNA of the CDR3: TGTGCCAGCAGCTCCCTGGGCAGGCGGGGAAGTGGCTACACCTTC. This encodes CASSSLGRRGSGYTF.

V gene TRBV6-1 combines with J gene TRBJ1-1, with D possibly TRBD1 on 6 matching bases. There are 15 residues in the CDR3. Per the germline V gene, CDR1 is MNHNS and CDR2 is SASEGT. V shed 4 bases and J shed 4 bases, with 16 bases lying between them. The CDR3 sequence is CASSGGRTAATEAFF. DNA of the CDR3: TGTGCCAGCAGTGGGGGGCGGACTGCAGCCACTGAAGCTTTCTTT.